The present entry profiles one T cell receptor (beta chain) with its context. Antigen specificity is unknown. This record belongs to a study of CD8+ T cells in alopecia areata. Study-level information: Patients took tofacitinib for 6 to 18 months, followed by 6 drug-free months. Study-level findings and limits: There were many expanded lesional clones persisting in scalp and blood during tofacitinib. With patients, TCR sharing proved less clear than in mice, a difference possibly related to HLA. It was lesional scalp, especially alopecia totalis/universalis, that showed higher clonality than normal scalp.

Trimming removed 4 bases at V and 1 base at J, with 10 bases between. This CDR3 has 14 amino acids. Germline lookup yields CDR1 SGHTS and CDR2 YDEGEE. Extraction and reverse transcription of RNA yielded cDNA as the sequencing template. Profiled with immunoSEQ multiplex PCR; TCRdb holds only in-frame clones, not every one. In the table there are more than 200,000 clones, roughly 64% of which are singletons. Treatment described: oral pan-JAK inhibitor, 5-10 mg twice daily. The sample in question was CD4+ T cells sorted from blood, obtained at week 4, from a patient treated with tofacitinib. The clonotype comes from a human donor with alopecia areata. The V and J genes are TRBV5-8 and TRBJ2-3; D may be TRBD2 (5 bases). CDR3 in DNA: TGTGCCAGCAGCCCCGGACTTCGCACAGATACGCAGTATTTT. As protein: CASSPGLRTDTQYF.